Each of the 30 T cell receptor beta chains below was sequenced from the same sample in a study of T and B cells in COVID-19 patients. From blood, roughly 250-500 ng of genomic DNA served as TRB template. Multiplex PCR with BIOMED2 TRB-A/B primer pools amplified TRB rearrangements. MiXCR was run by TCRdb on the multiplex PCR reads, yielding one entry per CDR3 protein. The sample contains more than 10,000 distinct CDR3 sequences, around a third of which appear only once. Sequenced material: blood. These receptor sequences come from a human donor with active COVID-19.

V gene TRBV7-9 combines with J gene TRBJ1-4; 7 bases are shared with TRBD1. The CDR3 runs 15 residues. Germline V gene sequence: CDR1 SEHNR, CDR2 FQNEAQ (reference sequence). V dropped 2 bases and J dropped 5; count of bases not matched to a gene: 5. The CDR3 protein is CASSLRGQKNEKLFF. In DNA, the CDR3 is TGTGCCAGCAGCTTAAGGGGACAGAAGAATGAAAAACTGTTTTTT.

The chain links TRBV27 to TRBJ1-1, with 10 positions matching TRBD1. Germline V gives CDR1 MNHEY, CDR2 SMNVEV (reference sequence). CDR3 size: 15 residues. The V segment lost 5 bases and the J segment 5 bases; nucleotides outside the gene matches: 8. CDR3 sequence reads: CASSAPDRGRTEAFF. CDR3 in DNA: TGTGCCAGCAGTGCCCCGGACAGGGGGAGGACTGAAGCTTTCTTT.

The V and J genes are TRBV12-3 or TRBV12-4 and TRBJ1-4; tentative D call: TRBD1 (5 bases). Trimming stripped 5 bases from V and 8 bases from J, with 12 bases between. This CDR3 is built from 13 residues. As DNA, the CDR3 is TGTGCCAGCAGTCGAAACGGGGGGGAAAAACTGTTTTTT. This sequence encodes CASSRNGGEKLFF.

This rearrangement joins TRBV12-3 or TRBV12-4 to TRBJ2-7; the D is unclear. CDR3 length equals 12 residues. Trimming took 4 bases from V and 4 from J, leaving 8 bases between them. CDR3 bases: TGTGCCAGCAGTTCAGGAACGTACGAGCAGTACTTC. This encodes CASSSGTYEQYF.

This chain links TRBV18 with TRBJ2-5, with D possibly TRBD2 on 5 matching bases. Trimming removed 2 bases at V and 7 bases at J, with 14 bases between. CDR3 length: 14 residues. The germline CDR1 and CDR2 sequences are KGHSH and LQKENI. The CDR3 nucleotides read TGTGCCAGCTCACCAACGGCTGAGGGTGGGACCCAGTACTTC. Protein sequence: CASSPTAEGGTQYF.

This clonotype is termed medium-sized. The CDR3: CATSRPDQPQHF. The CDR3 DNA is TGTGCCACCAGCAGACCCGACCAGCCCCAGCATTTT. This chain links TRBV15 with TRBJ1-5; D gene unclear. Trimming shortened V by 2 bases and J by 7 bases, and 6 bases separated the two germline ends. CDR3 length equals 12 residues. Germline CDR1 and CDR2: LNHNV and YYDKDF (reference sequence).

This clonotype was detected only a few times. The chain has TRBV6-2 or TRBV6-3 and TRBJ1-1; D is uncertain. CDR1 is MNHEY and CDR2 is SVGEGT in the germline V gene. This CDR3 region has 12 residues. Trimming removed 0 bases at V and 8 bases at J, with 7 bases between. The CDR3 bases are TGTGCCAGCAGTTACTCCGTTCAGGAAGCTTTCTTT. Translating gives CASSYSVQEAFF.

The chain combines TRBV27 with TRBJ2-7; possible D gene TRBD1, 6 bases. This CDR3 is 12 amino acids long. The V end lost 6 bases, the J end lost 5 bases, and 11 bases lay between the germline ends. CDR1 is MNHEY and CDR2 is SMNVEV in the germline V gene (reference sequence). CDR3 sequence (DNA): TGTGCCAGCAGGAAACAGGGTAACGAGCAGTACTTC. Translating gives CASRKQGNEQYF.

The gene calls are TRBV6-1 and TRBJ2-7; D possibly uses TRBD1 or TRBD2 (5 bases each). CDR3 size: 15 residues. The V and J ends lost 2 bases and 1 base respectively, with 12 bases between them. Germline V CDR1 and CDR2: MNHNS, SASEGT. CDR3 region: CASSEQGAASYEQYF. In DNA, the CDR3 is TGTGCCAGCAGTGAACAGGGAGCTGCTTCCTACGAGCAGTACTTC.

The CDR3 is CASSRGLLDSGELFF. Written as DNA, the CDR3 is TGCGCCAGCAGCAGGGGACTCCTCGATTCCGGGGAGCTGTTTTTT. The chain uses TRBV5-1 and TRBJ2-2; possible D gene TRBD2, 6 bases. Germline assignment: CDR1 SGHRS and CDR2 YFSETQ. Trimming shortened V by 4 bases and J by 6 bases, and 16 bases separated the two germline ends. This CDR3 is 15 amino acids long.

This clonotype appeared a few times. The CDR3: CATSREPLGNSPLHF. CDR3 DNA: TGTGCCACCAGCAGAGAACCCCTGGGGAATTCACCCCTCCACTTT. V gene TRBV15 combines with J gene TRBJ1-6; D gene unclear. Germline V gives CDR1 LNHNV, CDR2 YYDKDF (reference sequence). The V end lost 0 bases, the J end lost 7 bases, and 10 bases lay between the germline ends. The CDR3 loop spans 15 amino acids.

This clonotype was seen only a few times. The chain uses TRBV5-6 and TRBJ1-1; 9 nucleotides line up with TRBD1. The CDR3 has 16 residues. Germline CDR1 and CDR2: SGHDT and YYEEEE. V was clipped by 1 base and J by 0 bases; unmatched bases: 4. The DNA of the CDR3 is TGTGCCAGCAGCTTGAGGACAGGGGATATGAACACTGAAGCTTTCTTT. It is translated as CASSLRTGDMNTEAFF.

The genes are TRBV4-3 and TRBJ2-2; no clear D. Germline CDR1 is LGHNA and CDR2 is YSLEER. V was pared by 0 bases and J by 2 bases, with 4 bases between. This CDR3 has 14 amino acids. The CDR3 reads CASSQDFNTGELFF. CDR3 nucleotide sequence: TGCGCCAGCAGCCAAGATTTCAACACCGGGGAGCTGTTTTTT.

This clonotype is medium-sized in the sample. The chain is built from TRBV6-5 and TRBJ1-2, with no clear D. Looked up from germline, CDR1 is MNHEY and CDR2 is SVGAGI. The CDR3 is made up of 13 amino acids. The ends were cut back, 0 bases at V and 3 bases at J, with 5 bases in the middle. This CDR3 reads CASSYSSYYGYTF. CDR3 sequence (DNA): TGTGCCAGCAGTTACTCTTCTTACTATGGCTACACCTTC.

This rearrangement joins TRBV5-1 to TRBJ2-3; 10 positions agree with TRBD1. The germline V gene encodes CDR1 SGHRS and CDR2 YFSETQ. The CDR3 length is 16 residues. V lost 5 bases and J lost 1; bases outside the gene matches: 7. The CDR3 region is CASRTGGSLRTDTQYF. The CDR3 bases are TGCGCCAGCAGGACAGGGGGCTCCCTCCGCACAGATACGCAGTATTTT.

The chain is built from TRBV7-9 and TRBJ1-4; D gene uncertain. Trimming cost V 1 base and J 9 bases, with 18 bases left between them. This CDR3 is built from 16 residues. Germline CDR1 is SEHNR and CDR2 is FQNEAQ (reference sequence). The CDR3 nucleotides are TGTGCCAGCAGCTTAGAATCCTATCGGCTGGGGAAAAAACTGTTTTTT. It is translated as CASSLESYRLGKKLFF.

The chain carries TRBV28 and TRBJ1-2, with D unresolved. This CDR3 has 11 residues. V lost 1 base, J lost 6 bases, and 3 bases lay in between. Germline assignment: CDR1 MDHEN and CDR2 SYDVKM. In DNA form, the CDR3 reads TGTGCCAGCAGTTTATCCCATGGCTACACCTTC. As protein: CASSLSHGYTF.

The sample holds one count of this clonotype. The rearrangement joins TRBV5-6 to TRBJ1-2; D possibly corresponds to TRBD1 (6 bases). The V gene's germline CDR1 is SGHDT and CDR2 YYEEEE. V lost 0 bases and J lost 4, with 13 bases in between. The length of the CDR3 is 15 residues. The CDR3 region is CASSLETGLTYGYTF. The CDR3 DNA follows: TGTGCCAGCAGCTTGGAAACAGGGTTGACCTATGGCTACACCTTC.

The CDR3 nucleotides are TGCGCCAGCAGCCAAGATCGGGACAGCACCCTGGGAGGCTACACCTTC. Its protein product is CASSQDRDSTLGGYTF. The rearrangement links TRBV4-3 to TRBJ1-2; 7 bases are shared with TRBD1. Germline-derived CDR1 and CDR2 are LGHNA and YSLEER. CDR3 length: 16 residues. The V and J ends lost 0 bases and 8 bases, in that order; junction bases with no gene match: 12.

This chain connects TRBV19 to TRBJ1-5, with a tentative D call TRBD1 (5 bases). Germline loops: CDR1 LNHDA, CDR2 SQIVND (reference sequence). The CDR3 covers 16 residues. Trimming left V 6 bases short and J 4 bases short, with 19 bases between. CDR3 bases: TGTGCCAGTAGGGCAGAGGGGTCTACCTCAAATCAGCCCCAGCATTTT. Its translation: CASRAEGSTSNQPQHF. Full variable domain (rest looked up from reference TRBV19 and TRBJ1-5): DGGITQSPKYLFRKEGQNVTLSCEQNLNHDAMYWYRQDPGQGLRLIYYSQIVNDFQKGDIAEGYSVSREKKESFPLTVTSAQKNPTAFYLCASRAEGSTSNQPQHFGDGTRLSIL.

The chain links TRBV5-4 to TRBJ2-7; 9 bases are shared with TRBD1. The germline V gene encodes CDR1 SGHNT and CDR2 YYREEE (reference sequence). The CDR3 runs 12 residues. The ends lost 9 bases at V and 7 bases at J; junction bases unmatched: 8. The CDR3 coding sequence is TGTGCCACCGGACAGGGGAGACGGGAGCAGTACTTC. This encodes CATGQGRREQYF.

This clonotype came up a few times. The chain employs TRBV10-3 and TRBJ2-7, with a possible D match to TRBD1 (5 bases). Trimming pared 3 bases from V and 4 bases from J, leaving 13 bases between. Germline V gives CDR1 ENHRY, CDR2 SYGVKD. The CDR3 sequence is 14 residues long. CDR3 nucleotides: TGTGCCATCAGTGATCGACAGAAAGGGTACGAGCAGTACTTC. Translating it yields CAISDRQKGYEQYF.

This clonotype is categorized as medium-sized. The chain combines TRBV30 with TRBJ2-7, with 8 bases identical to TRBD1. The CDR3 runs 15 residues. CDR1 and CDR2 from the germline V gene are GTSNPN and SVGIG (reference sequence). V dropped 5 bases and J dropped 5; count of bases not matched to a gene: 14. As DNA, the CDR3 is TGTGCCTGGGGAAACGGACAGGGAGCATATGACGAGCAGTACTTC. This translates into CAWGNGQGAYDEQYF.

In its sample, this clonotype is medium-sized. This chain connects TRBV5-5 to TRBJ2-1, with TRBD1 matching over 9 bases. The CDR3 is made up of 13 amino acids. The germline gives CDR1 SGHKS, CDR2 YYEKEE (reference sequence). V lost 3 bases, J lost 5 bases, and 0 bases stayed unmatched. The CDR3 here is CASSWTGDNEQFF. The CDR3 DNA follows: TGTGCCAGCAGCTGGACAGGGGACAATGAGCAGTTCTTC.

This clonotype is classed as medium-sized. The rearrangement joins TRBV27 to TRBJ2-1; D not resolved. The germline V gene encodes CDR1 MNHEY and CDR2 SMNVEV (reference sequence). This CDR3 has 11 residues. V dropped 3 bases and J dropped 5 bases, with 2 bases sitting between them. The CDR3 DNA follows: TGTGCCAGCAGTTTCAACAATGAGCAGTTCTTC. It translates to CASSFNNEQFF.

The V and J genes are TRBV18 and TRBJ2-7; 10 positions agree with TRBD1. V lost 6 bases and J lost 3; bases outside the gene matches: 5. CDR3 length equals 14 residues. The germline V gene has CDR1 KGHSH and CDR2 LQKENI. CDR3: CASSETGGLYEQYF. CDR3 sequence (DNA): TGTGCCAGCTCGGAGACAGGGGGCCTCTACGAGCAGTACTTC. Using reference TRBV18 and TRBJ2-7 for the parts outside the CDR3, the full variable domain is NAGVMQNPRHLVRRRGQEARLRCSPMKGHSHVYWYRQLPEEGLKFMVYLQKENIIDESGMPKERFSAEFPKEGPSILRIQQVVRGDSAAYFCASSETGGLYEQYFGPGTRLTVT.

The V and J genes are TRBV19 and TRBJ1-1; D gene uncertain. The CDR3 covers 15 residues. Trimming cost V 6 bases and J 3 bases, with 17 bases left between them. Germline V gene lookup returns CDR1 LNHDA and CDR2 SQIVND (reference sequence). In DNA, the CDR3 is TGTGCCAGTAGGCCTTTGGTCAGGCTCCACACTGAAGCTTTCTTT. This codes for CASRPLVRLHTEAFF.

This chain uses TRBV6-1 with TRBJ1-2, with a tentative D call TRBD1 (6 bases). CDR1 MNHNS and CDR2 SASEGT come from the germline V gene. The V end was cut by 7 bases, the J end by 5 bases, with 14 bases between. The CDR3 has 13 residues. In nucleotides, the CDR3 is TGTGCCAGCATCTCAATAAGGGGGTATGGCTACACCTTC. Translation gives CASISIRGYGYTF.

This clonotype occurred a few times. The chain links TRBV18 to TRBJ1-2, with unresolved D. CDR3 length equals 13 residues. V was shortened by 2 bases and J by 3 bases, with 7 bases between the two germline ends. Germline V gene lookup returns CDR1 KGHSH and CDR2 LQKENI. The CDR3, as DNA: TGTGCCAGCTCACCAGGTACAGACTATGGCTACACCTTC. Its protein product is CASSPGTDYGYTF.

The chain carries TRBV7-9 and TRBJ1-6; weak D call: TRBD1 (5 bases). Trimming removed 4 bases from V and 5 bases from J, with 18 bases in between. Per germline, CDR1 SEHNR and CDR2 FQNEAQ (reference sequence). The CDR3 loop spans 17 amino acids. CDR3 residues: CASSSLGRATDNSPLHF. DNA for the CDR3: TGTGCCAGCAGCTCATTGGGCAGGGCTACCGATAATTCACCCCTCCACTTT.